The 15 T cell receptor beta chains in this list originate from one sample, sequenced in a study of cytomegalovirus exposure and HLA in healthy donors. Primers: 60 Vbeta forward and 13 Jbeta reverse. Data came from immunoSEQ multiplex PCR; TCRdb stores just in-frame clones and leaves some out. Of roughly 160,000 clones in the sample, around four fifths were seen once. Sequencing input: PBMCs. The receptors shown here come from a woman aged 45-65 years in good health and CMV-seronegative.

The chain uses TRBV5-4 and TRBJ2-5; 11 bases line up with TRBD2. The CDR3 consists of 15 residues. Germline CDR1 and CDR2: SGHNT and YYREEE (reference sequence). The V segment lost 2 bases and the J segment 1 base; nucleotides outside the gene matches: 1. The CDR3 sequence is CASSFLAGGQETQYF. CDR3 nucleotide sequence: TGTGCCAGCAGCTTCCTAGCGGGGGGCCAAGAGACCCAGTACTTC. The entire variable domain, with the rest obtained from reference TRBV5-4 and TRBJ2-5, is as follows: ETGVTQSPTHLIKTRGQQVTLRCSSQSGHNTVSWYQQALGQGPQFIFQYYREEENGRGNFPPRFSGLQFPNYSSELNVNALELDDSALYLCASSFLAGGQETQYFGPGTRLLVL.

The rearrangement links TRBV5-4 to TRBJ1-2; D call uncertain. Germline CDR1 is SGHNT and CDR2 is YYREEE (reference sequence). CDR3 length equals 14 residues. V dropped 0 bases and J dropped 4 bases, with 10 bases sitting between them. The DNA of the CDR3 is TGTGCCAGCAGCTTGGAAGGGAGAAGCTATGGCTACACCTTC. Encoded protein: CASSLEGRSYGYTF.

The chain couples TRBV27 to TRBJ1-2, with D perhaps TRBD1 (5 bases). Germline V lookup: CDR1 MNHEY, CDR2 SMNVEV (reference sequence). The CDR3 sequence is 15 residues long. V was shortened by 1 base and J by 3 bases, with 12 bases between the two germline ends. This CDR3 is CASSLLGDWDYGYTF. CDR3 in DNA: TGTGCCAGCAGTTTATTAGGGGACTGGGACTATGGCTACACCTTC.

The V gene is TRBV7-2, the J gene TRBJ2-1; no definite D call. In germline, CDR1 is SGHTA, CDR2 FQGNSA. V lost 1 base and J 10 bases, leaving 14 bases between the germline ends. The CDR3 has 14 amino acids. The CDR3 reads CASSLVGSAREQFF. The CDR3 bases are TGTGCCAGCAGCTTAGTCGGCTCGGCCAGGGAGCAGTTCTTC.

Regarding this clone: The junction and the germline gene differ at one end; a read error may be behind it. The CDR3 loop is CASSLTVRGAANTGEPFF. For the CDR3, the DNA is TGCGCCAGCAGCTTGACGGTGCGGGGGGCCGCGAACACCGGGGAGCCGTTTTTT. V and J are TRBV5-1 and TRBJ2-2; TRBD2 agrees at 8 bases. Germline V gives CDR1 SGHRS, CDR2 YFSETQ. This CDR3 has 18 residues.

The chain uses TRBV5-4 and TRBJ1-2; no definite D call. Trimming pared 2 bases from V and 4 bases from J, leaving 9 bases between. Germline loops: CDR1 SGHNT, CDR2 YYREEE (reference sequence). This CDR3 region has 13 residues. The CDR3 is CASSLGGRYGYTF. As DNA, the CDR3 is TGTGCCAGCAGCTTAGGAGGGCGCTATGGCTACACCTTC.

The rearrangement links TRBV7-2 to TRBJ1-4, with a weak D call TRBD1 (5 bases). The CDR3 spans 16 residues. V was clipped by 6 bases and J by 5 bases, with 19 bases between them. Germline V CDR1 and CDR2: SGHTA, FQGNSA. The CDR3 is CASSTTGTRPNEKLFF. CDR3 DNA sequence: TGTGCCAGCAGTACCACCGGGACTCGGCCGAATGAAAAACTGTTTTTT.

The rearrangement uses TRBV2 and TRBJ2-3, with 8 bases that match TRBD2. This CDR3 comprises 14 residues. The junction had 5 bases not matched to a gene; V was cut back by 6 bases and J by 3 bases. Germline assignment: CDR1 SNHLY and CDR2 FYNNEI. The CDR3 region is CASRGAGATDTQYF. CDR3 bases: TGTGCCAGCAGAGGAGCGGGGGCTACAGATACGCAGTATTTT.

The rearrangement uses TRBV7-2 and TRBJ1-3; D not certain. V was trimmed by 2 bases and J by 0 bases, leaving 8 bases between them. Germline V lookup: CDR1 SGHTA, CDR2 FQGNSA. The CDR3 runs to 15 residues. CDR3 amino acids: CASSLNSGSGNTIYF. Written as DNA, the CDR3 is TGTGCCAGCAGCTTAAACAGCGGCTCTGGAAACACCATATATTTT.

V and J are TRBV7-6 and TRBJ2-2, with 7 bases lining up with TRBD2. CDR1 is SGHVS, CDR2 FNYEAQ, per germline. J was trimmed by 2 bases and V by 4 bases; bases with no gene match: 4. The CDR3 length is 15 residues. The CDR3 reads CASSYRDYNTGELFF. DNA for the CDR3: TGTGCCAGCAGCTACCGGGACTATAACACCGGGGAGCTGTTTTTT.

This clone was detected a few times. The chain employs TRBV5-1 and TRBJ1-4; possibly TRBD1 for D (5 bases). Germline values: CDR1 SGHRS, CDR2 YFSETQ. The CDR3 is 16 amino acids. Trimming removed 4 bases at V and 11 bases at J, with 24 bases between. The DNA for the CDR3 is TGCGCCAGCAGCCAACGAACCGGGACTCCGGGATCTAAACTGTTTTTT. Translated: CASSQRTGTPGSKLFF. The full variable domain, completed using reference TRBV5-1 and TRBJ1-4, is KAGVTQTPRYLIKTRGQQVTLSCSPISGHRSVSWYQQTPGQGLQFLFEYFSETQRNKGNFPGRFSGRQFSNSRSEMNVSTLELGDSALYLCASSQRTGTPGSKLFFGSGTQLSVL.

The chain combines TRBV7-3 with TRBJ1-2, with 7 bases identical to TRBD1. The germline CDR1 and CDR2 sequences are SGHTA and FQGTGA. V shed 0 bases and J 8 bases; nucleotides not matched to a gene: 6. The CDR3 is 14 residues long. CDR3 sequence: CASSLTVQGQGYTF. Here the CDR3 DNA reads TGTGCCAGCAGCTTAACGGTTCAGGGACAGGGCTACACCTTC.

This clone was seen once. The J gene is TRBJ1-6, the V gene TRBV5-6; D is undetermined. This CDR3 has 17 amino acids. Trimming removed 0 bases at V and 0 bases at J, with 10 bases between. Per the germline V gene, CDR1 is SGHDT and CDR2 is YYEEEE. CDR3 in amino acids: CASSLGPRSSYNSPLHF. The CDR3 coding sequence is TGTGCCAGCAGCTTGGGCCCGAGGAGCTCCTATAATTCACCCCTCCACTTT. The full variable domain, rest sourced from reference TRBV5-6 and TRBJ1-6, is DAGVTQSPTHLIKTRGQQVTLRCSPKSGHDTVSWYQQALGQGPQFIFQYYEEEERQRGNFPDRFSGHQFPNYSSELNVNALLLGDSALYLCASSLGPRSSYNSPLHFGNGTRLTVT.

The chain couples TRBV27 to TRBJ1-5; possible D gene TRBD1, 6 bases. V lost 4 bases to trimming and J lost 6 bases, with 19 bases between them. Germline values: CDR1 MNHEY, CDR2 SMNVEV (reference sequence). This CDR3 contains 16 residues. The CDR3 region is CASSSGPLIGGQPQHF. DNA for the CDR3: TGTGCCAGCAGTTCGGGACCCCTGATAGGGGGTCAGCCCCAGCATTTT.

The gene calls are TRBV28 and TRBJ2-7; 9 positions match TRBD1. The CDR3 covers 12 residues. CDR1 is MDHEN and CDR2 is SYDVKM in the germline V gene. V was clipped by 8 bases and J by 6 bases; unmatched bases: 5. The CDR3 region has the DNA TGTGCCAGCGCGACAGGGGGGGGCGAGCAGTACTTC. Its translation is CASATGGGEQYF.